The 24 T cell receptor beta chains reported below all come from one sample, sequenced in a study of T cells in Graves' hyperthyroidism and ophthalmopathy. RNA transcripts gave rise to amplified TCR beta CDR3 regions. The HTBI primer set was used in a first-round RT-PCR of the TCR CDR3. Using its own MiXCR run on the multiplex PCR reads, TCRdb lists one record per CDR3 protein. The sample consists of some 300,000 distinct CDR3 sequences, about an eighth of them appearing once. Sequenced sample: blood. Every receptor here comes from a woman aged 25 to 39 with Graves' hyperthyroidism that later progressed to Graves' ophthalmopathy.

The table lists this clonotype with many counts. DNA of the CDR3: TGTGCCAGCAGCCGCGGCGCCGGGACAGGGGGCTACGAGCAGTACTTC. Protein sequence: CASSRGAGTGGYEQYF. This chain joins TRBV3-1 and TRBJ2-7; TRBD1 matches at 11 bases. The CDR3 runs 16 residues. J was trimmed by 3 bases and V by 4 bases; bases with no gene match: 8. Germline CDR1 and CDR2: LGHDT and YNNKEL (reference sequence).

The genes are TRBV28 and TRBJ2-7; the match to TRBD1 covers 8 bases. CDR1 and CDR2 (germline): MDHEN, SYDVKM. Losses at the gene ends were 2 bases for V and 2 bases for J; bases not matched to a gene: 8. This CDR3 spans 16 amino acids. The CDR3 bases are TGTGCCAGCAGTTTACCAGCCGGGACAGGAGCCTACGAGCAGTACTTC. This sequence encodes CASSLPAGTGAYEQYF.

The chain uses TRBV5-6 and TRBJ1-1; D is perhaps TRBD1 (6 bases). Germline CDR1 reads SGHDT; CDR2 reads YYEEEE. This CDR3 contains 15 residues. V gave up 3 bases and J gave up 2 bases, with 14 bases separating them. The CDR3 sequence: CASSWGAGVNTEAFF. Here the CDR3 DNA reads TGTGCCAGCAGCTGGGGAGCAGGGGTTAACACTGAAGCTTTCTTT.

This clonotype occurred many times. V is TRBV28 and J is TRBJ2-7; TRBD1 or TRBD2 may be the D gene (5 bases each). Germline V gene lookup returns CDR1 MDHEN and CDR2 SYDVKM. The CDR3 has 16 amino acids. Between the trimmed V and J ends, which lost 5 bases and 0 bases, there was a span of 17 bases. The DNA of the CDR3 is TGTGCCAGCAGTGCCCCATATGGGACGCCCTCCTACGAGCAGTACTTC. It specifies CASSAPYGTPSYEQYF.

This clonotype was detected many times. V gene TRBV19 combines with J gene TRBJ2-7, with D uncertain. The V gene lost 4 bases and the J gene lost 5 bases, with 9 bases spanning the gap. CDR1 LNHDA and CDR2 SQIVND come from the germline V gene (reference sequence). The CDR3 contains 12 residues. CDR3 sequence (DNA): TGTGCCAGTAGTACCCCTTGGGACGAGCAGTACTTC. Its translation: CASSTPWDEQYF.

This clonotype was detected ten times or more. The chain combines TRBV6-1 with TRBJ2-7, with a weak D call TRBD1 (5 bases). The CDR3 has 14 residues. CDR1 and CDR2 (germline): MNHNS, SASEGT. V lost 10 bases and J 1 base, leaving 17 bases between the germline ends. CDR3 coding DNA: TGTGCCACCGCTTTGGCAGGGATATCCTACGAGCAGTACTTC. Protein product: CATALAGISYEQYF.

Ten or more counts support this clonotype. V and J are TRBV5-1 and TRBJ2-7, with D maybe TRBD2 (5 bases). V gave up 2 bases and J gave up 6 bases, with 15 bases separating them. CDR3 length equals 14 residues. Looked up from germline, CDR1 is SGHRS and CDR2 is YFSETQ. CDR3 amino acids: CASSFELGFGEQYF. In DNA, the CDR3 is TGCGCCAGCAGCTTCGAACTAGGCTTTGGCGAGCAGTACTTC. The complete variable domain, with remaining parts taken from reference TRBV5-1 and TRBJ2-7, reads KAGVTQTPRYLIKTRGQQVTLSCSPISGHRSVSWYQQTPGQGLQFLFEYFSETQRNKGNFPGRFSGRQFSNSRSEMNVSTLELGDSALYLCASSFELGFGEQYFGPGTRLTVT.

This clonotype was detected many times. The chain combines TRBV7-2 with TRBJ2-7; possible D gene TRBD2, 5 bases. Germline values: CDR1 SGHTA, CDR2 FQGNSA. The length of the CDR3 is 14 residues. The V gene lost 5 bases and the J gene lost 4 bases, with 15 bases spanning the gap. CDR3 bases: TGTGCCAGCAGCGGAGGCATATACGGATACGAGCAGTACTTC. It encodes CASSGGIYGYEQYF.

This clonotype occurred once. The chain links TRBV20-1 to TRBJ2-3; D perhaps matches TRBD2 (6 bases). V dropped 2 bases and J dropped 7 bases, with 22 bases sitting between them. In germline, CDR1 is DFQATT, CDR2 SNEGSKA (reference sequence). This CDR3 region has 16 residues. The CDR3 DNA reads TGCAGTGCTAGAAGGCTAGCGTTTGGGGCTGAAAATACGCAGTATTTT. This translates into CSARRLAFGAENTQYF.

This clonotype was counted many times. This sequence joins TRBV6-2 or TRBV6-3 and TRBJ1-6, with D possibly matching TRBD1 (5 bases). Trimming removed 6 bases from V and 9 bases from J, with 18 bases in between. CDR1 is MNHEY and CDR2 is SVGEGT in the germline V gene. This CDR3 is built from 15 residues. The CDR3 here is CASRGGAEASSPLHF. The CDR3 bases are TGTGCCAGCAGAGGAGGGGCAGAGGCCAGTTCACCCCTCCACTTT.

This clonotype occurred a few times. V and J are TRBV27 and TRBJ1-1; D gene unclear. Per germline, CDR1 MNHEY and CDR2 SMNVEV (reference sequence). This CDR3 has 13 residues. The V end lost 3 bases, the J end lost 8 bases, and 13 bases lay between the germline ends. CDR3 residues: CASSFEGSGEAFF. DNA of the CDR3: TGTGCCAGCAGTTTCGAAGGGTCCGGGGAAGCTTTCTTT.

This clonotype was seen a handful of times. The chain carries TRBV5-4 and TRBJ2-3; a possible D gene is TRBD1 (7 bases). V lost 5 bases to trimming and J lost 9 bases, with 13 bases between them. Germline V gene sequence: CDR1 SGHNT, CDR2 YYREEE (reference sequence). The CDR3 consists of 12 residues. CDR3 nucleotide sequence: TGTGCCAGCAGTTCAGCAGGGGGGACGCAGTATTTT. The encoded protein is CASSSAGGTQYF. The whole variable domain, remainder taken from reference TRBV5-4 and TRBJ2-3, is ETGVTQSPTHLIKTRGQQVTLRCSSQSGHNTVSWYQQALGQGPQFIFQYYREEENGRGNFPPRFSGLQFPNYSSELNVNALELDDSALYLCASSSAGGTQYFGPGTRLTVL.

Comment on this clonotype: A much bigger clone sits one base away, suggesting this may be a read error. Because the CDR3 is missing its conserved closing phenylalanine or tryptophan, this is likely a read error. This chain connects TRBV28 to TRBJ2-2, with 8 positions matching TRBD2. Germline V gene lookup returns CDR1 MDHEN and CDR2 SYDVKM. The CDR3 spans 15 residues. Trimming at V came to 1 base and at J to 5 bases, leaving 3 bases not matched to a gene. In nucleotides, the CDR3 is TGTGCCAGCAGTTTATCAGTAGCGGGGACCGGGGAGCTGTTTCTT. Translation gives CASSLSVAGTGELFL.

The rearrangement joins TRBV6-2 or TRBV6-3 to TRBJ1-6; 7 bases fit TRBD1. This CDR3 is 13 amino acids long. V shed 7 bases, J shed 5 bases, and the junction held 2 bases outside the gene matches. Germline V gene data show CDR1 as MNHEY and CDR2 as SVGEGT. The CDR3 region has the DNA TGTGCCAGCACGGGACAGAATAATTCACCCCTCCACTTT. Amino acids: CASTGQNNSPLHF.

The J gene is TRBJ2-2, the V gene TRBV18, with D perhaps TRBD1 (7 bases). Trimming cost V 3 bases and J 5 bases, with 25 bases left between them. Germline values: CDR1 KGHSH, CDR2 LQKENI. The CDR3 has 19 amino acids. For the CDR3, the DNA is TGTGCCAGCTCACCGGTCCAGGGGGACCTCGGGGGTAGAACCGGGGAGCTGTTTTTT. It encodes CASSPVQGDLGGRTGELFF.

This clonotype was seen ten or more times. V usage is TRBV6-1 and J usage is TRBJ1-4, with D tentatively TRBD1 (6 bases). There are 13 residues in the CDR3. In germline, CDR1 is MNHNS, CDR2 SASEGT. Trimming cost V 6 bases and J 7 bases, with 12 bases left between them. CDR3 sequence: CASRIRGGEKLFF. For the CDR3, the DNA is TGTGCCAGCAGGATCAGGGGTGGTGAAAAACTGTTTTTT.

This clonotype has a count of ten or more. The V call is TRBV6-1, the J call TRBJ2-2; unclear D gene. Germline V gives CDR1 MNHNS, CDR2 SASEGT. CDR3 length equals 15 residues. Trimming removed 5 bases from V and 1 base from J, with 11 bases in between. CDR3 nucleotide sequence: TGTGCCAGCAGTTGGGTTGGGTTGAACACCGGGGAGCTGTTTTTT. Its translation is CASSWVGLNTGELFF.

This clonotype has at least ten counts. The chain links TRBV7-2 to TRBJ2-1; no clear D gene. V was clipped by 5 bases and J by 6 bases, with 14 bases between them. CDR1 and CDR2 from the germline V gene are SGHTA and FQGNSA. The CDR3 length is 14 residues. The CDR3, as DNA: TGTGCCAGCAGCCGCGTGAAGGGCCTCAATGAGCAGTTCTTC. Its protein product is CASSRVKGLNEQFF. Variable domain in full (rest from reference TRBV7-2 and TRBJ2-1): GAGVSQSPSNKVTEKGKDVELRCDPISGHTALYWYRQSLGQGLEFLIYFQGNSAPDKSGLPSDRFSAERTGGSVSTLTIQRTQQEDSAVYLCASSRVKGLNEQFFGPGTRLTVL.

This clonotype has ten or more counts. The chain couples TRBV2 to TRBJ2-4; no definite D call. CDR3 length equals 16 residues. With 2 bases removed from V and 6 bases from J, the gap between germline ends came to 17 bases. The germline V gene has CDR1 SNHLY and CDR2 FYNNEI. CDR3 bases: TGTGCCAGCAGTGAACCCACTCGGTCTCCGGGAAACATTCAGTACTTC. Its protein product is CASSEPTRSPGNIQYF.

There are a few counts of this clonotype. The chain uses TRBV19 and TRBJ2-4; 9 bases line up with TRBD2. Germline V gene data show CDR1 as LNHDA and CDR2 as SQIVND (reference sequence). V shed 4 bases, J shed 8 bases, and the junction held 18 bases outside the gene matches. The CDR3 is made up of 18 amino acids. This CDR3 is CASSNGPLAGGPGDIQYF. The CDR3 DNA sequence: TGTGCCAGTAGTAACGGTCCCCTGGCGGGAGGGCCTGGTGACATTCAGTACTTC.

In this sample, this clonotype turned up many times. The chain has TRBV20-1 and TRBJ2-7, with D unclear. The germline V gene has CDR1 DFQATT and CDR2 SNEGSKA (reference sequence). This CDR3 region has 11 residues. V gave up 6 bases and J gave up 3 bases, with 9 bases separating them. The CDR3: CSADSGYEQYF. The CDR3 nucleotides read TGCAGTGCCGATTCGGGCTACGAGCAGTACTTC.

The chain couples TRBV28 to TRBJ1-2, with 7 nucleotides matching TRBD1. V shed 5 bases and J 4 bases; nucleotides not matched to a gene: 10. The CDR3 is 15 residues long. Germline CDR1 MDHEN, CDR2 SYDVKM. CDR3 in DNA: TGTGCCAGCAGTACGCCGGGACAGCTTTTCTATGGCTACACCTTC. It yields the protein CASSTPGQLFYGYTF.

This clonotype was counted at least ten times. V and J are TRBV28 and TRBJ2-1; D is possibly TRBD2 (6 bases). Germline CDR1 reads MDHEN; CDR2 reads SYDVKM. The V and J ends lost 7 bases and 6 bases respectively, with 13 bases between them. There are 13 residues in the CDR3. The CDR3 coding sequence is TGTGCCAGCACCCCCTGGGAGGCCAATGAGCAGTTCTTC. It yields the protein CASTPWEANEQFF.

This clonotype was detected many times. The CDR3 loop reads CSARDFRGMWSDTQYF. In nucleotides, the CDR3 is TGCAGTGCTAGAGATTTTCGCGGGATGTGGTCAGATACGCAGTATTTT. The chain uses TRBV20-1 and TRBJ2-3; possible D gene TRBD2, 6 bases. From germline, CDR1 is DFQATT and CDR2 SNEGSKA (reference sequence). The CDR3 covers 16 residues. Trimming pared 0 bases from V and 4 bases from J, leaving 17 bases between.